This T cell receptor (beta chain) was documented in a study of T cell repertoires in cytomegalovirus infection. TCRdb passed the reads through MiXCR, listing each CDR3 protein once. The sample has under 350,000 distinct CDR3 sequences; about 8.8% are singletons. The table lists this clonotype with many counts. This CDR3 spans 16 amino acids. Trimming at V came to 4 bases and at J to 4 bases, leaving 6 bases not matched to a gene. The germline CDR1 and CDR2 sequences are SGHTA and FQGNSA. The TCR originated in a human donor in good health (CMV status not recorded). Some clones in this sample may be carry-over from other donors' samples. The sample consisted of PBMCs. This chain joins TRBV7-2 and TRBJ2-5; 13 positions match TRBD2. CDR3 sequence reads: CASSSTSGGGRETQYF. Here the CDR3 DNA reads TGTGCCAGCAGCTCCACTAGCGGGGGGGGTAGAGAGACCCAGTACTTC.